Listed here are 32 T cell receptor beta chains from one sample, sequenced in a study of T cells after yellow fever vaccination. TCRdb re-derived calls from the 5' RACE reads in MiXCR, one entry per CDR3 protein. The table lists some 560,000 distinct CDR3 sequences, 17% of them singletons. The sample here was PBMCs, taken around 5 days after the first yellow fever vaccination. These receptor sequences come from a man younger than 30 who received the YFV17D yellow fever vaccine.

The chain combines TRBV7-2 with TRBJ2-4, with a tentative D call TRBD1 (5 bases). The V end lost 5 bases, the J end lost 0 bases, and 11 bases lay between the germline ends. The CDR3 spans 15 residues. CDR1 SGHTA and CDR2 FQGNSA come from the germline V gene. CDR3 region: CASSPTVLAKNIQYF. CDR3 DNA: TGTGCCAGCAGCCCGACAGTCCTAGCCAAAAACATTCAGTACTTC. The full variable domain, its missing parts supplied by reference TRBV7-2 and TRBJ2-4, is GAGVSQSPSNKVTEKGKDVELRCDPISGHTALYWYRQSLGQGLEFLIYFQGNSAPDKSGLPSDRFSAERTGGSVSTLTIQRTQQEDSAVYLCASSPTVLAKNIQYFGAGTRLSVL.

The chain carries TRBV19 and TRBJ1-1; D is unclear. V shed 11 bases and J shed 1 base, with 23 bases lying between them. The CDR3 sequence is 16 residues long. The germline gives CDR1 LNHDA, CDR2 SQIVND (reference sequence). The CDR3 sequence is CASSRRRLGTNTEAFF. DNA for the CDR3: TGTGCCTCATCCCGTCGTCGACTGGGAACGAACACTGAAGCTTTCTTT. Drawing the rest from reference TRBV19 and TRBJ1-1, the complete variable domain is DGGITQSPKYLFRKEGQNVTLSCEQNLNHDAMYWYRQDPGQGLRLIYYSQIVNDFQKGDIAEGYSVSREKKESFPLTVTSAQKNPTAFYLCASSRRRLGTNTEAFFGQGTRLTVV.

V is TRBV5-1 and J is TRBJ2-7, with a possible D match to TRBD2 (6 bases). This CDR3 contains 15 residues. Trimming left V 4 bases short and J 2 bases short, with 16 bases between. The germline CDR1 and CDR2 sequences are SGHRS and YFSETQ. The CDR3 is CASSGGSATAYEQYF. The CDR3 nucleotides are TGCGCCAGCAGCGGAGGGTCGGCCACCGCCTACGAGCAGTACTTC.

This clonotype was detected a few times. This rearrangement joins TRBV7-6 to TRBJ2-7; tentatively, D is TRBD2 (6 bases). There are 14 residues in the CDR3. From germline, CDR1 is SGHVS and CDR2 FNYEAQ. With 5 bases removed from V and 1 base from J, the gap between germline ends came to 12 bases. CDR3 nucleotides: TGTGCCAGCAGCCCCTCCGGGGGTTCCTACGAGCAGTACTTC. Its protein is CASSPSGGSYEQYF. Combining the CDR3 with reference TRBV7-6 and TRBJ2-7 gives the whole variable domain GAGVSQSPRYKVTKRGQDVALRCDPISGHVSLYWYRQALGQGPEFLTYFNYEAQQDKSGLPNDRFSAERPEGSISTLTIQRTEQRDSAMYRCASSPSGGSYEQYFGPGTRLTVT.

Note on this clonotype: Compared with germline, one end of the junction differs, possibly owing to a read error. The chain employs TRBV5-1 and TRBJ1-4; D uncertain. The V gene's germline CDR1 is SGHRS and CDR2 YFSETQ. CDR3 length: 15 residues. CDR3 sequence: CASSLAGVGNEKLVF. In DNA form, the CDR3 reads TGCGCCAGCAGCTTGGCCGGGGTCGGTAATGAAAAACTGGTTTTT.

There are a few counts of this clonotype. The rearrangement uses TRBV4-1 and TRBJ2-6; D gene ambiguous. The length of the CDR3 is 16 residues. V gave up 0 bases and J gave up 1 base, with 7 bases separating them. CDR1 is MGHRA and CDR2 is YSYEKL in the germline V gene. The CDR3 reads CASSQDRVSGANVLTF. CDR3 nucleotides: TGCGCCAGCAGCCAAGATAGAGTGTCTGGGGCCAACGTCCTGACTTTC.

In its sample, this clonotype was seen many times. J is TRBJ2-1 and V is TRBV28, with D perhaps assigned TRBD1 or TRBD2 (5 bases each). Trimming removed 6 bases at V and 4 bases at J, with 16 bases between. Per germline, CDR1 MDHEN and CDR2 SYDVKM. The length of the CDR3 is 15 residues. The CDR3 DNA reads TGTGCCAGCAGCTGGGACCGAGACCCATACAATGAGCAGTTCTTC. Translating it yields CASSWDRDPYNEQFF.

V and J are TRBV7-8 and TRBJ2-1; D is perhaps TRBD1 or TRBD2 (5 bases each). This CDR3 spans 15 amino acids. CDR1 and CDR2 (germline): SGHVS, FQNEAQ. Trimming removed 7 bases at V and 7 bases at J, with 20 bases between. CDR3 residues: CASTLTGHEGNEQFF. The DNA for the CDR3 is TGTGCCAGCACCTTGACCGGTCATGAGGGGAATGAGCAGTTCTTC. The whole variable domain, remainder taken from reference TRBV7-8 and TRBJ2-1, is GAGVSQSPRYKVAKRGQDVALRCDPISGHVSLFWYQQALGQGPEFLTYFQNEAQLDKSGLPSDRFFAERPEGSVSTLKIQRTQQEDSAVYLCASTLTGHEGNEQFFGPGTRLTVL.

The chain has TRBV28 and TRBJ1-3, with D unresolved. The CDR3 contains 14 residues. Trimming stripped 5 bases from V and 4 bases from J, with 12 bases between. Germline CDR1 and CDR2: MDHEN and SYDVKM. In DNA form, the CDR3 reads TGTGCCAGCAGTCTACGGCTGAGGGGAAACACCATATATTTT. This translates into CASSLRLRGNTIYF.

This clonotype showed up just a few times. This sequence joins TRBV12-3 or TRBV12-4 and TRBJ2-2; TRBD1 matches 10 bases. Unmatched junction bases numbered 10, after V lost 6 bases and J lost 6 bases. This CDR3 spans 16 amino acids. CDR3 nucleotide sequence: TGTGCCAGCAGCCCTAAGACAGGGGGCGATCCCGGGGAGCTGTTTTTT. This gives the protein CASSPKTGGDPGELFF.

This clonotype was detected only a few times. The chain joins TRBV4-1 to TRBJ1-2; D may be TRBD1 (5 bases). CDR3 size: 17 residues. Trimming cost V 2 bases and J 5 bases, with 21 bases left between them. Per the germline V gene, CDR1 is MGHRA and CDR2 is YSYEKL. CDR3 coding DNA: TGCGCCAGCAGCCAAAAGGGACTCAGGGTAGGGTATTATGGCTACACCTTC. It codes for CASSQKGLRVGYYGYTF.

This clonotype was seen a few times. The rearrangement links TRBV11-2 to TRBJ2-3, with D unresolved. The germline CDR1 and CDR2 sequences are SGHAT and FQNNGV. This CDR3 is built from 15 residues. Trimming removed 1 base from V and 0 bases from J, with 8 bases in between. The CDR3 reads CASSLGFFSTDTQYF. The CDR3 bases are TGTGCCAGCAGCTTAGGTTTCTTTAGCACAGATACGCAGTATTTT.

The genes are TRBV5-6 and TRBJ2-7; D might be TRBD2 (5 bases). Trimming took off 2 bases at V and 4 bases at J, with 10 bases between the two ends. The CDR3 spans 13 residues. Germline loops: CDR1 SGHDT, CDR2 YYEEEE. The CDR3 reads CASSFQSGYEQYV. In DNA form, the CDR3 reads TGTGCCAGCAGCTTCCAGAGCGGATACGAGCAGTACGTC.

Here the CDR3 reads CASRSRDLHYEQYF. Here the CDR3 DNA reads TGTGCCAGCAGGAGCCGGGATCTCCACTACGAGCAGTACTTC. This sequence joins TRBV12-3 or TRBV12-4 and TRBJ2-7; weak D call: TRBD2 (5 bases). CDR3 length equals 14 residues. The V and J ends lost 6 bases and 3 bases respectively, with 15 bases between them.

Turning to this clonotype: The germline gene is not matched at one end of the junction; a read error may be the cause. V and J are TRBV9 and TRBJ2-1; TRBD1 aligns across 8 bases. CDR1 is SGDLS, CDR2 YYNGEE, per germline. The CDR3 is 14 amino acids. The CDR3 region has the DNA TGTGCCGGCAGCGTAGTATCTGGACAGGGAAACCAGTTCTTC. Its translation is CAGSVVSGQGNQFF.

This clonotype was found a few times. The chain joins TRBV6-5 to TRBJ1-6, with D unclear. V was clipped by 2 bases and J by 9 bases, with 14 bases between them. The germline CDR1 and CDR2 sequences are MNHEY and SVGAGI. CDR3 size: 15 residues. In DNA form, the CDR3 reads TGTGCCAGCAGTTACGGAGCGTTACGGGGTTCACCCCTCCACTTT. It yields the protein CASSYGALRGSPLHF.

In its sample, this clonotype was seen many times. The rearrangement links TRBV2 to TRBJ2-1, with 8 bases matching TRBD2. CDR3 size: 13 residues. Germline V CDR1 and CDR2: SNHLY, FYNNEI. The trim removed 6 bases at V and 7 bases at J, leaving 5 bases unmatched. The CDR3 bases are TGTGCCAGCAGCTCGGGGGGGGGTAATGAGCAGTTCTTC. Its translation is CASSSGGGNEQFF. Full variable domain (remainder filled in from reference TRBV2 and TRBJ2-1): EPEVTQTPSHQVTQMGQEVILRCVPISNHLYFYWYRQILGQKVEFLVSFYNNEISEKSEIFDDQFSVERPDGSNFTLKIRSTKLEDSAMYFCASSSGGGNEQFFGPGTRLTVL.

CDR3 coding DNA: TGTGCCAGCAGCTCCCCACGGACCGCCGCGGTCGGCTACACCTTC. Translated: CASSSPRTAAVGYTF. The J gene is TRBJ1-2, the V gene TRBV11-2; D call uncertain. V lost 4 bases and J lost 8, with 20 bases in between. The germline gives CDR1 SGHAT, CDR2 FQNNGV. The CDR3 totals 15 residues.

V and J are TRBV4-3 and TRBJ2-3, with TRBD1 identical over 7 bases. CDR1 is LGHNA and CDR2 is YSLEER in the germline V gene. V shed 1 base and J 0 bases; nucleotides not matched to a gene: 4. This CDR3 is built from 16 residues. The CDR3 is CASSQARDSSTDTQYF. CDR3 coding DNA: TGCGCCAGCAGCCAAGCCCGGGACAGTAGCACAGATACGCAGTATTTT.

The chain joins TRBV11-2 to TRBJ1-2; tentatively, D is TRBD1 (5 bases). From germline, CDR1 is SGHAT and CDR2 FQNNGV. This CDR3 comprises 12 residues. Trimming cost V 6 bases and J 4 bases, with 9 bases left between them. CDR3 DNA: TGTGCCAGCAGTATCACAGGCTATGGCTACACCTTC. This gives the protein CASSITGYGYTF. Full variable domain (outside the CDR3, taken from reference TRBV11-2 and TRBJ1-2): EAGVAQSPRYKIIEKRQSVAFWCNPISGHATLYWYQQILGQGPKLLIQFQNNGVVDDSQLPKDRFSAERLKGVDSTLKIQPAKLEDSAVYLCASSITGYGYTFGSGTRLTVV.

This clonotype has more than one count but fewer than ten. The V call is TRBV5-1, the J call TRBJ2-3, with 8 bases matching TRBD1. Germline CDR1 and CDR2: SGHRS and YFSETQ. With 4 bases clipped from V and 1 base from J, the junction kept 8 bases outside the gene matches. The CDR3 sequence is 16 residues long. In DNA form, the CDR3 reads TGCGCCAGCAGCCGAGGACAGGGACCGGGCACAGATACGCAGTATTTT. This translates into CASSRGQGPGTDTQYF.

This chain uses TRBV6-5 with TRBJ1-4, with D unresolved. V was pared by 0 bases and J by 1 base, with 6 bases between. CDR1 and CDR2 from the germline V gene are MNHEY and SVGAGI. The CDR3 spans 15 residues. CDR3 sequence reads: CASSYSLITNEKLFF. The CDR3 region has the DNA TGTGCCAGCAGTTACTCGCTGATAACTAATGAAAAACTGTTTTTT.

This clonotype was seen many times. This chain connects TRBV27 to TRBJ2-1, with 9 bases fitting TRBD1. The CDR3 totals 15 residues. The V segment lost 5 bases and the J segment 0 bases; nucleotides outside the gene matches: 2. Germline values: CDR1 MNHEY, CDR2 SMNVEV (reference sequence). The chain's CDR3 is CASSRQGGSYNEQFF. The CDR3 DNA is TGTGCCAGCAGTCGACAGGGGGGCTCCTACAATGAGCAGTTCTTC.

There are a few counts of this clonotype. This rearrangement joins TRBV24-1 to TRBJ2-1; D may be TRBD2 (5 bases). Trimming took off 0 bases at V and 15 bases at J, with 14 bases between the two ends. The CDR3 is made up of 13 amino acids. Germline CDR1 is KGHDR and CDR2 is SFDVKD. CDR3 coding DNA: TGTGCCACCAGTGATTTGGAGGGAGCTGGCTGGTTCTTC. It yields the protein CATSDLEGAGWFF.

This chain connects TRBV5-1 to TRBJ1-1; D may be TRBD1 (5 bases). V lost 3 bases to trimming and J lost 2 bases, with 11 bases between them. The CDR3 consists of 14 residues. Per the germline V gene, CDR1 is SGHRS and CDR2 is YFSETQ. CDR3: CASSWGGGNTEAFF. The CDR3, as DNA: TGCGCCAGCAGCTGGGGCGGTGGAAACACTGAAGCTTTCTTT.

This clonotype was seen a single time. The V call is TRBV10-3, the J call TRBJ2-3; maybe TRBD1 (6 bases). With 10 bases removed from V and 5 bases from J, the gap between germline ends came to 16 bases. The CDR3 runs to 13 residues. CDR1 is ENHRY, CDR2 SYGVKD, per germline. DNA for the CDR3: TGTGCCACCTTCCGGGACACCCTAGATACGCAGTATTTT. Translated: CATFRDTLDTQYF.

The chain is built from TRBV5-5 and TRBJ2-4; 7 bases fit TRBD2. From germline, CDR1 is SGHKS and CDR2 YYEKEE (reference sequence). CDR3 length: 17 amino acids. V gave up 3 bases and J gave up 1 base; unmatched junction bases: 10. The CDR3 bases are TGTGCCAGCAGCTCCACCTCTTACGGGGGGGCCAAAAACATTCAGTACTTC. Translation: CASSSTSYGGAKNIQYF.

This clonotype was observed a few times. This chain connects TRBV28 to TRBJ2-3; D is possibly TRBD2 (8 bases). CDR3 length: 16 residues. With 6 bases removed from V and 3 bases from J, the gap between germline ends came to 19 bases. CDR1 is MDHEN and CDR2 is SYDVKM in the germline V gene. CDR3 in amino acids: CASRIGGGGWTDTQYF. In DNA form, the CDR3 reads TGTGCCAGCAGAATAGGGGGCGGGGGGTGGACAGATACGCAGTATTTT. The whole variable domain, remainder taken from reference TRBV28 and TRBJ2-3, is DVKVTQSSRYLVKRTGEKVFLECVQDMDHENMFWYRQDPGLGLRLIYFSYDVKMKEKGDIPEGYSVSREKKERFSLILESASTNQTSMYLCASRIGGGGWTDTQYFGPGTRLTVL.

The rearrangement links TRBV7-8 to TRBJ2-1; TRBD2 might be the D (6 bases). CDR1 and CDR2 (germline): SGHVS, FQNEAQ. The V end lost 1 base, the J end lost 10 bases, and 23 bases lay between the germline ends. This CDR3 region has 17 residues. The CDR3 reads CASSLGGGPTARGEQFF. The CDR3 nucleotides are TGTGCCAGCAGCTTAGGAGGAGGGCCCACAGCTCGGGGGGAGCAGTTCTTC.

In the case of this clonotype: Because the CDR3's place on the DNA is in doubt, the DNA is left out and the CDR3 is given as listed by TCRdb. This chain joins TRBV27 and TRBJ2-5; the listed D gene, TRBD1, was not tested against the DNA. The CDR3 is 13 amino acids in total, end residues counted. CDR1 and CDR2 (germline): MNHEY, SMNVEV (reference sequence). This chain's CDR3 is CASSFGPGETQYF.

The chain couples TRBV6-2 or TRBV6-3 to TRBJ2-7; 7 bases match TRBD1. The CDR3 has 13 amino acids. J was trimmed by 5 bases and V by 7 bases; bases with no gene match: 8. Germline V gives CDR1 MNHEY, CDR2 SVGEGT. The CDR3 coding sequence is TGTGCCAGCACCCACAGGGGAAGGGACGAGCAGTACGTC. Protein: CASTHRGRDEQYV.

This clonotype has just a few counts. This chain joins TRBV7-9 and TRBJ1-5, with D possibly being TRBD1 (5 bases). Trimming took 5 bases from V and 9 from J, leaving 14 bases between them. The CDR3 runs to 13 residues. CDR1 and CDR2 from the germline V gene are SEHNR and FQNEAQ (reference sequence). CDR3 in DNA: TGTGCCAGCAGCACAGGAGGCCGGGGGCCCCAGCATTTT. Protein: CASSTGGRGPQHF.